Following are 29 T cell receptor beta chains from one sample sequenced in a study of cytomegalovirus exposure and HLA in healthy donors. The PCR made use of 60 Vbeta and 13 Jbeta primers. Libraries were prepared by immunoSEQ multiplex PCR; TCRdb keeps only in-frame clonotypes and omits some of them. Altogether some 120,000 clones are present, 60% to 85% being singletons, with the ten largest covering about 3.4%. The sample consisted of PBMCs. The receptor source for this set is a man aged 30-40 years in good health and CMV-seronegative.

Comments on this clone: One end of the junction is discordant with germline, which a read error may explain. V is TRBV6-1 and J is TRBJ2-5; D possibly corresponds to TRBD2 (6 bases). CDR1 is MNHNS, CDR2 SASEGT, per germline. This CDR3 is 13 amino acids long. The CDR3 sequence: CASSDAGQEAQYF. For the CDR3, the DNA is TGTGCCAGCAGTGATGCGGGGCAAGAGGCCCAGTACTTC.

This clone was seen a few times. The junction departs from the called germline gene at one end, perhaps through a read error. This CDR3 is CASSQGGRELF. CDR3 coding DNA: TGCGCCAGCAGCCAAGGGGGCCGTGAGCTCTTC. The J gene is TRBJ2-7, the V gene TRBV4-1; TRBD1 is a possible D gene (5 bases). Germline V gene data show CDR1 as MGHRA and CDR2 as YSYEKL. The CDR3 is 11 amino acids.

The chain joins TRBV28 to TRBJ1-3, with 10 bases lining up with TRBD1. V was pared by 6 bases and J by 0 bases, with 5 bases of the junction left unmatched. The CDR3 contains 16 residues. Germline CDR1 is MDHEN and CDR2 is SYDVKM. The CDR3: CASSRDRGPSGNTIYF. The CDR3 coding sequence is TGTGCCAGCAGCCGGGACAGGGGCCCCTCTGGAAACACCATATATTTT.

The V call is TRBV7-9, the J call TRBJ2-1, with D perhaps matching TRBD1 (6 bases). Trimming took off 4 bases at V and 7 bases at J, with 20 bases between the two ends. The CDR3 spans 16 residues. The germline CDR1 and CDR2 sequences are SEHNR and FQNEAQ (reference sequence). The CDR3 loop is CASSSNPGTGINEQFF. CDR3 nucleotide sequence: TGTGCCAGCAGCTCCAATCCGGGCACAGGGATTAATGAGCAGTTCTTC.

This chain connects TRBV19 to TRBJ1-4; TRBD1 is a possible D gene (6 bases). Trimming removed 3 bases at V and 8 bases at J, with 25 bases between. The CDR3 contains 18 residues. Germline CDR1 is LNHDA and CDR2 is SQIVND (reference sequence). This CDR3 reads CASSITEDRLSGAEKLFF. The DNA for the CDR3 is TGTGCCAGTAGTATCACCGAGGATAGATTGTCAGGGGCGGAAAAACTGTTTTTT. The complete variable domain, with remaining parts taken from reference TRBV19 and TRBJ1-4, reads DGGITQSPKYLFRKEGQNVTLSCEQNLNHDAMYWYRQDPGQGLRLIYYSQIVNDFQKGDIAEGYSVSREKKESFPLTVTSAQKNPTAFYLCASSITEDRLSGAEKLFFGSGTQLSVL.

This clone appeared a single time. This chain links TRBV6-5 with TRBJ2-1; weak D call: TRBD2 (6 bases). Looked up from germline, CDR1 is MNHEY and CDR2 is SVGAGI. V lost 6 bases and J 9 bases, leaving 12 bases between the germline ends. The CDR3 contains 12 residues. The CDR3 region is CASSRLGSEQFF. The CDR3 nucleotides read TGTGCCAGCAGCAGACTAGGATCTGAGCAGTTCTTC.

The chain carries TRBV7-8 and TRBJ1-2; D is ambiguous. The ends were cut back, 5 bases at V and 1 base at J, with 17 bases in the middle. The V gene's germline CDR1 is SGHVS and CDR2 FQNEAQ. The CDR3 covers 16 residues. Written as DNA, the CDR3 is TGTGCCAGCAGCCCACTACCCGGAAAACTTAACTATGGCTACACCTTC. It specifies CASSPLPGKLNYGYTF.

The chain uses TRBV30 and TRBJ1-1, with TRBD1 identical over 7 bases. This CDR3 spans 13 amino acids. The junction had 0 bases not matched to a gene; V was cut back by 1 base and J by 1 base. Germline V gene sequence: CDR1 GTSNPN, CDR2 SVGIG (reference sequence). CDR3 residues: CAWSGQGNTEAFF. In DNA form, the CDR3 reads TGTGCCTGGAGTGGACAGGGGAACACTGAAGCTTTCTTT.

The count of this clone is one. The rearrangement links TRBV14 to TRBJ2-7; 7 bases agree with TRBD1. Trimming removed 1 base from V and 3 bases from J; junction bases left unmatched: 6. The CDR3 runs 15 residues. Germline CDR1 reads SGHDN; CDR2 reads FVKESK. The CDR3 DNA reads TGTGCCAGCAGCCAAGGTCCAGGGGGATTCTACGAGCAGTACTTC. This encodes CASSQGPGGFYEQYF.

This clone was detected only a few times. This chain links TRBV10-1 with TRBJ2-7; 11 bases align to TRBD1. The CDR3 runs to 14 residues. Per the germline V gene, CDR1 is WNHNN and CDR2 is SYGVQD (reference sequence). With 6 bases clipped from V and 6 bases from J, the junction kept 7 bases outside the gene matches. The CDR3: CASRPDRGHGEQYF. CDR3 coding DNA: TGCGCCAGCAGGCCGGACAGGGGGCACGGCGAGCAGTACTTC.

The V and J genes are TRBV6-6 and TRBJ1-2, with D perhaps TRBD1 (6 bases). Deletions cut 5 bases from V and 4 bases from J, with 14 bases between. Germline lookup yields CDR1 MNHNY and CDR2 SVGAGI (reference sequence). The CDR3 consists of 14 residues. The CDR3: CASSPRTASYGYTF. The DNA of the CDR3 is TGTGCCAGCAGTCCCCGGACAGCTTCCTATGGCTACACCTTC.

The chain uses TRBV7-8 and TRBJ1-3, with 7 bases aligning to TRBD1. Germline V gene data show CDR1 as SGHVS and CDR2 as FQNEAQ. V lost 5 bases to trimming and J lost 0 bases; unmatched junction nucleotides: 7. The CDR3 has 16 residues. The CDR3 sequence: CASSIGTVGSGNTIYF. Here the CDR3 DNA reads TGTGCCAGCAGCATCGGGACAGTCGGCTCTGGAAACACCATATATTTT.

V is TRBV5-6 and J is TRBJ2-3; 9 bases match TRBD1. The germline V gene has CDR1 SGHDT and CDR2 YYEEEE. Germline trimming cut 4 bases from V and 2 bases from J; bases unmatched to any gene: 8. The length of the CDR3 is 16 residues. CDR3 residues: CASSAVDRGFTDTQYF. The CDR3 bases are TGTGCCAGCAGCGCGGTGGACAGGGGTTTCACAGATACGCAGTATTTT.

This sequence joins TRBV5-6 and TRBJ1-2, with a tentative D call TRBD1 (5 bases). Trimming stripped 3 bases from V and 3 bases from J, with 9 bases between. The CDR3 is 13 residues long. Germline-derived CDR1 and CDR2 are SGHDT and YYEEEE. The CDR3, as DNA: TGTGCCAGCAGCTCCCGACAGCACTATGGCTACACCTTC. It yields the protein CASSSRQHYGYTF.

The chain couples TRBV27 to TRBJ2-2, with TRBD1 matching over 7 bases. Germline V lookup: CDR1 MNHEY, CDR2 SMNVEV (reference sequence). The CDR3 runs to 17 residues. The junction had 12 bases not matched to a gene; V was cut back by 7 bases and J by 1 base. As DNA, the CDR3 is TGTGCCAGCACCCGGGACAGAATAAGCATGAACACCGGGGAGCTGTTTTTT. It encodes CASTRDRISMNTGELFF.

The DNA for the CDR3 is TGCGCCAGCAGCCCTACGGCCAGCGGGGGCACAGATACGCAGTATTTT. The encoded protein is CASSPTASGGTDTQYF. This chain joins TRBV4-1 and TRBJ2-3; 7 nucleotides line up with TRBD2. The germline V gene has CDR1 MGHRA and CDR2 YSYEKL. The CDR3 has 16 amino acids. Trimming removed 4 bases from V and 1 base from J; junction bases left unmatched: 8.

V usage is TRBV5-1 and J usage is TRBJ2-7; 8 bases agree with TRBD1. The CDR3 has 13 amino acids. CDR1 SGHRS and CDR2 YFSETQ come from the germline V gene. V was clipped by 3 bases and J by 4 bases; unmatched bases: 3. As DNA, the CDR3 is TGCGCCAGCAGCTCGACAGGGGAATACGAGCAGTACTTC. Translation: CASSSTGEYEQYF.

This chain connects TRBV9 to TRBJ2-7; TRBD2 matches at 11 bases. This CDR3 region has 17 residues. V trimming: 0 bases; J trimming: 3 bases; junction bases outside the gene matches: 8. Germline V CDR1 and CDR2: SGDLS, YYNGEE. The CDR3 nucleotides read TGTGCCAGCAGCGTAGCCCCGGGGCTAGCGGGAGGCTACGAGCAGTACTTC. As protein: CASSVAPGLAGGYEQYF.

The chain links TRBV5-1 to TRBJ1-1; 8 nucleotides agree with TRBD1. The V gene end was trimmed by 4 bases and the J gene end by 0 bases; junction bases not matched to a gene: 5. This CDR3 spans 15 amino acids. Germline CDR1 SGHRS, CDR2 YFSETQ. The CDR3 nucleotides are TGCGCCAGCAGCAGCGGACAGGGATTGAACACTGAAGCTTTCTTT. Residues: CASSSGQGLNTEAFF.

This clone was detected once. The rearrangement joins TRBV2 to TRBJ2-2; TRBD1 agrees at 7 bases. V was pared by 7 bases and J by 1 base, with 3 bases of the junction left unmatched. In germline, CDR1 is SNHLY, CDR2 FYNNEI. The CDR3 runs 14 residues. DNA for the CDR3: TGTGCCAGCACCAGACAGGGGAACACCGGGGAGCTGTTTTTT. This encodes CASTRQGNTGELFF.

This chain joins TRBV7-3 and TRBJ2-7; D may be TRBD1 (6 bases). This CDR3 contains 15 residues. V shed 6 bases and J shed 1 base, with 16 bases lying between them. The germline CDR1 and CDR2 sequences are SGHTA and FQGTGA. In DNA, the CDR3 is TGTGCCAGCAGGAATCTCGGGACACCATCCTACGAGCAGTACTTC. Amino acids: CASRNLGTPSYEQYF.

This clone was counted a few times. The J gene is TRBJ1-3, the V gene TRBV9, with D possibly being TRBD1 (5 bases). The CDR3 has 16 amino acids. Trimming took off 0 bases at V and 2 bases at J, with 12 bases between the two ends. Germline V gives CDR1 SGDLS, CDR2 YYNGEE. This CDR3 reads CASSVGQTYTGNTIYF. Here the CDR3 DNA reads TGTGCCAGCAGCGTAGGACAGACTTATACTGGAAACACCATATATTTT. Based on the CDR3 plus reference TRBV9 and TRBJ1-3, the full variable domain is DSGVTQTPKHLITATGQRVTLRCSPRSGDLSVYWYQQSLDQGLQFLIQYYNGEERAKGNILERFSAQQFPDLHSELNLSSLELGDSALYFCASSVGQTYTGNTIYFGEGSWLTVV.

The rearrangement uses TRBV14 and TRBJ1-2, with D perhaps TRBD1 (6 bases). The V gene lost 2 bases and the J gene lost 0 bases, with 19 bases spanning the gap. The germline gives CDR1 SGHDN, CDR2 FVKESK. The CDR3 loop spans 18 amino acids. This CDR3 is CASSQWMFRTDSNYGYTF. CDR3 bases: TGTGCCAGCAGCCAATGGATGTTTAGGACAGACTCTAACTATGGCTACACCTTC.

V is TRBV19 and J is TRBJ2-1; 7 bases are a match to TRBD1. The CDR3 covers 14 residues. V shed 7 bases, J shed 2 bases, and the junction held 5 bases outside the gene matches. The germline V gene has CDR1 LNHDA and CDR2 SQIVND (reference sequence). CDR3 loop: CASKWDSTYNEQFF. The DNA for the CDR3 is TGTGCCAGTAAATGGGACAGCACCTACAATGAGCAGTTCTTC. Full variable domain (outside the CDR3, taken from reference TRBV19 and TRBJ2-1): DGGITQSPKYLFRKEGQNVTLSCEQNLNHDAMYWYRQDPGQGLRLIYYSQIVNDFQKGDIAEGYSVSREKKESFPLTVTSAQKNPTAFYLCASKWDSTYNEQFFGPGTRLTVL.

This chain joins TRBV7-3 and TRBJ1-2; D is unresolved. V lost 4 bases and J lost 4, with 13 bases in between. The germline CDR1 and CDR2 sequences are SGHTA and FQGTGA. CDR3 length: 14 amino acids. CDR3 residues: CASSSLEVGYGYTF. CDR3 DNA sequence: TGTGCCAGCAGCTCTTTGGAGGTCGGCTATGGCTACACCTTC.

CDR3: CASRVRGTITEAFF. As DNA, the CDR3 is TGTGCCAGCAGAGTCCGAGGGACAATCACTGAAGCTTTCTTT. The chain employs TRBV6-5 and TRBJ1-1, with a weak D call TRBD1 (6 bases). This CDR3 comprises 14 residues. V was clipped by 6 bases and J by 4 bases, with 15 bases between them. Germline values: CDR1 MNHEY, CDR2 SVGAGI.

The J gene is TRBJ2-5, the V gene TRBV11-2, with D possibly matching TRBD2 (5 bases). CDR3 size: 19 residues. The germline V and J ends were trimmed by 1 base and 5 bases, with 26 bases remaining between them. The germline V gene has CDR1 SGHAT and CDR2 FQNNGV. CDR3 loop: CASSLGIYPGIRVKETQYF. CDR3 coding DNA: TGTGCCAGCAGCTTAGGAATTTATCCGGGGATCCGGGTGAAGGAGACCCAGTACTTC.

The table lists this clone with a few counts. The gene calls are TRBV27 and TRBJ2-7; 12 bases align to TRBD1. This CDR3 spans 15 amino acids. With V trimmed by 2 bases and J by 7 bases, 6 bases remained unmatched. Looked up from germline, CDR1 is MNHEY and CDR2 is SMNVEV (reference sequence). The CDR3 bases are TGTGCCAGCAGTTTACTGGGACAGGGGGCAAGAGAGCAGTACTTC. It codes for CASSLLGQGAREQYF.

About this clone: At one end, the junction sequence differs from germline, possibly due to a read error. V and J are TRBV28 and TRBJ2-7; D is possibly TRBD1 (6 bases). Looked up from germline, CDR1 is MDHEN and CDR2 is SYDVKM. The CDR3 consists of 15 residues. CDR3 DNA: TGTGCCAGCAGTCTGACCCTACAGGGAGCTACAGTTTTGGACTTC. Translation gives CASSLTLQGATVLDF.